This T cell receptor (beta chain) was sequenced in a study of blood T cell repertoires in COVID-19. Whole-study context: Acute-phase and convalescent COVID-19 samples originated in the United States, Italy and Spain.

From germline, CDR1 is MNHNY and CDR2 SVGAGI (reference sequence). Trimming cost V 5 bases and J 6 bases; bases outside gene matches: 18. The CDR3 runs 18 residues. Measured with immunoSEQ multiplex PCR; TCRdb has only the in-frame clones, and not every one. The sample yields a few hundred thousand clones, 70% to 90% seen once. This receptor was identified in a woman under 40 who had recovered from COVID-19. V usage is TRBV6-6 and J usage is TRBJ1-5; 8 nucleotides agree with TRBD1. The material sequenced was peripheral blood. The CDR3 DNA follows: TGTGCCAGCAGTCAGAGGACAGGGAAGGTCAGGGCGAGTCAGCCCCAGCATTTT. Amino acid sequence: CASSQRTGKVRASQPQHF.